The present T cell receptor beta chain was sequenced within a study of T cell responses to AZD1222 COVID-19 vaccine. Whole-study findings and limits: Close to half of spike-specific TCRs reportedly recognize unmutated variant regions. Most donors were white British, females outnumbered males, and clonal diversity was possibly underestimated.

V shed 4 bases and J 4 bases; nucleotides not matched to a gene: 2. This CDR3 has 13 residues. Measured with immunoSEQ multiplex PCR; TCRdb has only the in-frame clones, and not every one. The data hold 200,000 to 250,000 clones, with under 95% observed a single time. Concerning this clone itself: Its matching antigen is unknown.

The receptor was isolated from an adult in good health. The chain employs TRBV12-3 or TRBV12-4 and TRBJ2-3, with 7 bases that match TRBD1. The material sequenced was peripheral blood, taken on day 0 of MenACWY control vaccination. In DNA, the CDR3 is TGTGCCAGCAGTTCGACAGGGCCAGATACGCAGTATTTT. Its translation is CASSSTGPDTQYF.